These 27 T cell receptor beta chains were all obtained from the same sample, sequenced in a study of human CD8 memory T cell subsets. Construction of TCR beta libraries was accomplished by means of UMI-labeled 5' RACE. Each CDR3 protein gets one entry in TCRdb, which reprocessed the 5' RACE reads and gives no DNA. This sample's table has about 5,400 distinct CDR3 sequences. The sample comprised CD8+ effector memory T cells (TEM) sorted from PBMCs. Regarding subset: effector memory CD8 T cells, CCR7- CD45RO+ CD95+. These TCRs come from a human donor in good health.

The chain recombines TRBV29-1 with TRBJ2-1; without DNA, the TCRdb call of TRBD2 cannot be checked. The V gene's germline CDR1 is SQVTM and CDR2 ANQGSEA. This CDR3 spans 12 amino acids. The CDR3 loop reads CSGRASFNEQFF.

The chain employs TRBV28 and TRBJ2-1; TCRdb reports TRBD1, a call that lacks DNA to check it against. Germline-derived CDR1 and CDR2 are MDHEN and SYDVKM. The CDR3 totals 15 residues. The CDR3 loop reads CASSGSGEVYNEQFF.

The rearrangement links TRBV5-1 to TRBJ2-1; without DNA, the TCRdb call of TRBD2 cannot be checked. CDR1 is SGHRS, CDR2 YFSETQ, per germline. The CDR3 extends over 15 amino acids. This chain's CDR3 is CASSIVSGSYNEQFF.

The gene calls are TRBV25-1 and TRBJ2-5; TCRdb's assignment of TRBD1 cannot be checked, as there is no DNA. Germline loops: CDR1 MGHDK, CDR2 SYGVNS. The CDR3 is 14 residues long. CDR3 loop: CASSPQGARETQYF.

The rearrangement uses TRBV7-6 and TRBJ2-5. This CDR3 is 14 amino acids long. Germline CDR1 and CDR2: SGHVS and FNYEAQ. The CDR3 loop is CASSFLGTQETQYF.

This chain uses TRBV10-1 with TRBJ2-2. CDR1 WNHNN and CDR2 SYGVQD come from the germline V gene (reference sequence). CDR3 length: 15 residues. This CDR3 is CASSESLANTGELFF.

The V and J genes are TRBV11-2 and TRBJ2-7; lacking DNA, the TRBD2 call made by TCRdb goes unchecked. This CDR3 has 16 residues. The germline CDR1 and CDR2 sequences are SGHAT and FQNNGV. The CDR3 sequence: CASSPPRLAGDYEQYF.

This CDR3 reads CASSSRQGTIYEQYF. The chain employs TRBV13 and TRBJ2-7; checking the TCRdb D call of TRBD2 is not possible without DNA. The CDR3 has 15 residues. The germline gives CDR1 PRHDT, CDR2 FYEKMQ (reference sequence). Together with reference TRBV13 and TRBJ2-7, the CDR3 gives the full variable domain: AAGVIQSPRHLIKEKRETATLKCYPIPRHDTVYWYQQGPGQDPQFLISFYEKMQSDKGSIPDRFSAQQFSDYHSELNMSSLELGDSALYFCASSSRQGTIYEQYFGPGTRLTVT.

The chain joins TRBV20-1 to TRBJ1-1. Germline loops: CDR1 DFQATT, CDR2 SNEGSKA (reference sequence). This CDR3 has 13 residues. The CDR3 spells CSVRAGGDTEAFF.

This clonotype is deemed medium-sized by its frequency. V and J are TRBV27 and TRBJ1-2; checking the TCRdb D call of TRBD1 is not possible without DNA. CDR3 length equals 17 residues. Germline CDR1 MNHEY, CDR2 SMNVEV (reference sequence). The CDR3 loop reads CASSSTNPSGQTYGYTF.

V gene TRBV6-2 or TRBV6-3 combines with J gene TRBJ2-1. The CDR3 loop spans 13 amino acids. Germline values: CDR1 MNHEY, CDR2 SVGEGT. The chain's CDR3 is CASSYFRANEQFF.

This sequence joins TRBV15 and TRBJ2-2. The germline V gene has CDR1 LNHNV and CDR2 YYDKDF (reference sequence). CDR3 length equals 13 residues. CDR3 protein: CATSRGMTGELFF.

Considering frequency, this clonotype is large. The gene calls are TRBV7-2 and TRBJ1-5; TCRdb outputs TRBD1, but without DNA this stays unchecked. The germline V gene has CDR1 SGHTA and CDR2 FQGNSA. The CDR3 is made up of 15 amino acids. The CDR3 loop is CASSVGAGAGQPQHF.

The chain uses TRBV3-1 and TRBJ2-1; TCRdb indicates TRBD1, and absent DNA this call remains unverified. Germline V CDR1 and CDR2: LGHDT, YNNKEL (reference sequence). CDR3 length: 18 residues. The CDR3 is CASSQDGERGLTLGEQFF.

The chain has TRBV6-2 or TRBV6-3 and TRBJ2-4; the TRBD1 assignment by TCRdb is unverifiable without DNA. The germline V gene encodes CDR1 MNHEY and CDR2 SVGEGT. The CDR3 sequence is 17 residues long. The CDR3 sequence is CASSPEDMRVAKNIQYF.

The rearrangement uses TRBV6-2 or TRBV6-3 and TRBJ2-7. Germline CDR1 reads MNHEY; CDR2 reads SVGEGT. The CDR3 sequence is 13 residues long. This CDR3 reads CASSYNLLGEQYF.

The V gene is TRBV5-6, the J gene TRBJ2-7. From germline, CDR1 is SGHDT and CDR2 YYEEEE. The CDR3 has 13 residues. This CDR3 is CASSELASYEQYF.

By frequency, this clonotype registers medium-sized (0.01 to 0.1%). J is TRBJ1-2 and V is TRBV20-1. Germline loops: CDR1 DFQATT, CDR2 SNEGSKA (reference sequence). The CDR3 is 16 residues long. The CDR3 region is CSARDPDSAINYGYTF.

The V and J genes are TRBV15 and TRBJ1-5. CDR3 length: 17 amino acids. Germline loops: CDR1 LNHNV, CDR2 YYDKDF (reference sequence). CDR3 loop: CATSRDHQGRRDQPQHF. The whole variable domain, remainder taken from reference TRBV15 and TRBJ1-5, is DAMVIQNPRYQVTQFGKPVTLSCSQTLNHNVMYWYQQKSSQAPKLLFHYYDKDFNNEADTPDNFQSRRPNTSFCFLDIRSPGLGDTAMYLCATSRDHQGRRDQPQHFGDGTRLSIL.

This chain joins TRBV7-9 and TRBJ2-5; TCRdb names TRBD1, which stays unverified in the absence of DNA. The CDR3 runs 15 residues. Germline V gene lookup returns CDR1 SEHNR and CDR2 FQNEAQ (reference sequence). The CDR3 protein is CASSSKAGAQETQYF.

The chain recombines TRBV29-1 with TRBJ2-7; TCRdb lists TRBD2, though no DNA is available to test this call. The germline gives CDR1 SQVTM, CDR2 ANQGSEA. There are 14 residues in the CDR3. CDR3 protein: CSVPIAGAAYEQYF.

The V call is TRBV20-1, the J call TRBJ2-3; no DNA is available, so the TRBD2 call from TCRdb remains unchecked. Germline V gene lookup returns CDR1 DFQATT and CDR2 SNEGSKA (reference sequence). The CDR3 is made up of 15 amino acids. The CDR3 loop reads CSARPSGSRTDTQYF.

The V gene is TRBV29-1, the J gene TRBJ2-5; TCRdb indicates TRBD2, and absent DNA this call remains unverified. CDR1 and CDR2 from the germline V gene are SQVTM and ANQGSEA. This CDR3 contains 15 residues. This CDR3 reads CSGKNSGGAGETQYF.

The chain carries TRBV7-2 and TRBJ1-5; no DNA is available, so the TRBD1 call from TCRdb remains unchecked. The CDR3 loop spans 14 amino acids. The germline V gene encodes CDR1 SGHTA and CDR2 FQGNSA. CDR3 protein: CASSSRTGDQPQHF.

The gene calls are TRBV7-9 and TRBJ1-1; TCRdb proposes TRBD1, but this gene call is untestable without DNA. Germline lookup yields CDR1 SEHNR and CDR2 FQNEAQ (reference sequence). The CDR3 contains 12 residues. The CDR3 sequence is CASVVSGGEAFF.

The chain recombines TRBV20-1 with TRBJ2-5. The CDR3 runs 16 residues. CDR1 is DFQATT, CDR2 SNEGSKA, per germline (reference sequence). The CDR3 sequence is CSATIADSPSGETQYF.

This clonotype is medium-sized (0.01 to 0.1%) by frequency. The chain carries TRBV29-1 and TRBJ2-5; TCRdb gives TRBD2 as the D gene, but with no DNA this cannot be confirmed. The CDR3 runs to 15 residues. Germline V lookup: CDR1 SQVTM, CDR2 ANQGSEA. The CDR3 loop is CSAQPTSGYQETQYF.